This T cell receptor (beta chain) was recorded in a study of blood T cells in healthy people across ages. Study results and caveats: When one million T cells were used, diversity estimates were thought to be underestimates. Per million T cells, the diversity of TCR beta decreased roughly linearly as age advanced. Observed TCR beta diversity showed a strong correlation with the percentage of naive T cells as measured by flow cytometry.

This clonotype appeared a few times. Its antigen is undetermined. The CDR3 runs to 13 residues. Germline CDR1 is SEHNR and CDR2 is FQNEAQ (reference sequence). Trimming removed 2 bases at V and 3 bases at J, with 5 bases between. Through a sample-barcoded 5' primer and a J-beta primer mix, a second PCR was run for roughly 6 to 11 cycles. A 12-random-nucleotide template-switch adaptor tagged each cDNA molecule. MiXCR, run by TCRdb on the 5' RACE reads, gives a single entry per CDR3 protein. Of hundreds of thousands of distinct CDR3 sequences detected, 21% appear once; the ten largest clones hold approximately 3.6%.

This clonotype was obtained from a man between 65 and 85 years old in good health. The material sequenced was blood. The chain combines TRBV7-9 with TRBJ2-1; D unclear. The CDR3 protein is CASSLSDYNEQFF. CDR3 in DNA: TGTGCCAGCAGCTTAAGCGACTACAATGAGCAGTTCTTC.